The entry below gives a single T cell receptor beta chain sequence along with its context. Its target is unknown. The entry originates in a study of blood T cells in healthy people across ages. Study-level results: While age rose, TCR beta diversity per million T cells dropped in a roughly linear way. When set beside aged donors, long-lived donors presented more naive CD4+ cells and higher diversity.

The CDR3 runs to 15 residues. CDR1 and CDR2 from the germline V gene are SQVTM and ANQGSEA. The V end was cut by 4 bases, the J end by 5 bases, with 20 bases between. Primed by a sample-barcoded 5' primer and a J-beta primer mix, a second PCR proceeded for 7 to 11 cycles. Each CDR3 protein is one row after TCRdb ran MiXCR on the 5' RACE reads. This table holds about 1.4 million distinct CDR3 sequences, roughly 59% found once. The rearrangement joins TRBV29-1 to TRBJ2-5; D might be TRBD2 (5 bases). Material for sequencing was blood. This clonotype was sampled from a man aged 18-30 years in good health. CDR3 loop: CSVVRYGLSWETQYF. The CDR3 nucleotides read TGCAGCGTTGTTCGTTACGGACTCTCCTGGGAGACCCAGTACTTC.